The clone carrying this TCR beta chain has only a few counts. As originally analysed: Reference gene primer amplification in the assay estimated nucleated cell counts. Measured with immunoSEQ multiplex PCR; TCRdb has only the in-frame clones, and not every one. D and trimming were read from the DNA, whereas the V and J calls and clone size are those reported in that table. The profile covers hundreds of thousands of clones, with about 91% appearing a single time and 6.9% taken by the ten largest. This sample was included in a study of blood T cell repertoires in COVID-19. Study-wide background: Both acute and convalescent COVID-19 samples were obtained from the United States, Italy and Spain. T cells, B-cell-depleted T cells, or PBMCs supplied cDNA or gDNA.

The CDR3 contains 15 residues. Trimming took off 4 bases at V and 3 bases at J, with 16 bases between the two ends. The germline gives CDR1 SGHKS, CDR2 YYEKEE (reference sequence). The source is a woman aged 25 to 39 who had recovered from COVID-19. This chain connects TRBV5-5 to TRBJ1-2; D is perhaps TRBD1 (6 bases). The source material was peripheral blood. The CDR3 coding sequence is TGTGCCAGCAGCCCCTATCGGGGGGCGGACTATGGCTACACCTTC. It specifies CASSPYRGADYGYTF.